The 13 T cell receptor beta chains below all came from one sample that was sequenced in a study of radiotherapy plus CTLA-4 blockade in lung cancer. TCRdb keeps only in-frame clones here, not all; method: immunoSEQ multiplex PCR. Of about 80,000 clones in the sample, 78% were seen once. Material: peripheral blood, obtained from a patient treated with radiotherapy plus ipilimumab. All receptors derive from a human donor with non-small cell lung cancer whose response to radiotherapy plus ipilimumab could not be evaluated. Some clones in this sample may be carry-over from other donors' samples.

This clone was counted once. The rearrangement joins TRBV14 to TRBJ2-2; TRBD1 matches at 7 bases. The germline V gene has CDR1 SGHDN and CDR2 FVKESK. CDR3 length: 15 residues. V was pared by 4 bases and J by 6 bases, with 8 bases of the junction left unmatched. In DNA, the CDR3 is TGTGCCAGCAGCCGACGGTTAACAGGGGCCGGGGAGCTGTTTTTT. Encoded protein: CASSRRLTGAGELFF.

This chain connects TRBV6-5 to TRBJ1-2; TRBD1 is a possible D gene (5 bases). The V and J ends lost 7 bases and 0 bases respectively, with 9 bases between them. Germline CDR1 reads MNHEY; CDR2 reads SVGAGI. This CDR3 comprises 13 residues. Here the CDR3 reads CASTTGTNYGYTF. CDR3 sequence (DNA): TGTGCCAGCACTACAGGCACTAACTATGGCTACACCTTC.

This chain uses TRBV4-1 with TRBJ2-7, with D perhaps matching TRBD1 (6 bases). V dropped 0 bases and J dropped 2 bases, with 11 bases sitting between them. CDR1 and CDR2 from the germline V gene are MGHRA and YSYEKL. This CDR3 region has 15 residues. This CDR3 is CASSQETGHAYEQYF. CDR3 nucleotide sequence: TGCGCCAGCAGCCAAGAGACGGGACACGCCTACGAGCAGTACTTC.

This rearrangement joins TRBV18 to TRBJ2-7; perhaps TRBD1 as D (5 bases). The CDR3 totals 14 residues. V lost 8 bases and J lost 0, with 14 bases in between. Germline CDR1 reads KGHSH; CDR2 reads LQKENI. In nucleotides, the CDR3 is TGTGCCAGCACCACAGGTTTACTCTCCTACGAGCAGTACTTC. This gives the protein CASTTGLLSYEQYF.

The chain combines TRBV6-5 with TRBJ1-6, with 7 bases matching TRBD1. The trim removed 6 bases at V and 12 bases at J, leaving 8 bases unmatched. The CDR3 length is 13 residues. From germline, CDR1 is MNHEY and CDR2 SVGAGI. The chain's CDR3 is CASRQTGVGPLHF. The DNA of the CDR3 is TGTGCCAGCAGACAAACAGGGGTAGGACCCCTCCACTTT.

The chain recombines TRBV6-1 with TRBJ2-3; D possibly corresponds to TRBD2 (7 bases). Germline assignment: CDR1 MNHNS and CDR2 SASEGT. V lost 10 bases, J lost 0 bases, and 17 bases lay in between. This CDR3 comprises 15 residues. The CDR3 region has the DNA TGTGCCACCGGCGGGCGGGGGCTTAGCACAGATACGCAGTATTTT. Translation: CATGGRGLSTDTQYF.

This clone appeared once. The CDR3 loop is CASSLGAGNQPQHF. DNA for the CDR3: TGTGCCAGCAGCTTGGGGGCGGGGAATCAGCCCCAGCATTTT. This sequence joins TRBV5-5 and TRBJ1-5; D not certain. CDR3 length: 14 residues. CDR1 and CDR2 (germline): SGHKS, YYEKEE (reference sequence). The V end lost 0 bases, the J end lost 4 bases, and 8 bases lay between the germline ends.

V is TRBV7-2 and J is TRBJ2-5; 7 nucleotides agree with TRBD1. This CDR3 contains 15 residues. The ends lost 5 bases at V and 5 bases at J; junction bases unmatched: 11. Germline V lookup: CDR1 SGHTA, CDR2 FQGNSA. In DNA, the CDR3 is TGTGCCAGCAGCCTGCGGACAGGTTCGGGGGAGACCCAGTACTTC. Amino acid sequence: CASSLRTGSGETQYF.

The rearrangement joins TRBV7-8 to TRBJ1-2; possible D gene TRBD1, 6 bases. Germline CDR1 and CDR2: SGHVS and FQNEAQ. The CDR3 consists of 13 residues. V was clipped by 7 bases and J by 3 bases, with 12 bases between them. The CDR3 DNA sequence: TGTGCCAGCACCTTTGGGACACACTATGGCTACACCTTC. It codes for CASTFGTHYGYTF.

DNA for the CDR3: TGTGCCAGCACACAGGGGCAGGGGAATGTTCGGACCCAGTACTTC. This sequence encodes CASTQGQGNVRTQYF. The J gene is TRBJ2-5, the V gene TRBV6-1; TRBD1 matches 7 bases. The CDR3 runs 15 residues. Per the germline V gene, CDR1 is MNHNS and CDR2 is SASEGT. J lost 7 bases, V lost 7 bases, and 15 bases had no gene match.

V is TRBV5-1 and J is TRBJ2-2, with D perhaps TRBD2 (5 bases). V was pared by 2 bases and J by 4 bases, with 12 bases between. Germline V gene data show CDR1 as SGHRS and CDR2 as YFSETQ. This CDR3 has 15 residues. The CDR3 DNA reads TGCGCCAGCAGCTTTACCCGGGGTCGCACCGGGGAGCTGTTTTTT. It yields the protein CASSFTRGRTGELFF.

The rearrangement joins TRBV5-1 to TRBJ2-2, with D possibly being TRBD2 (5 bases). Trimming pared 0 bases from V and 3 bases from J, leaving 9 bases between. Germline CDR1 reads SGHRS; CDR2 reads YFSETQ. This CDR3 region has 15 residues. This chain's CDR3 is CASSLGGEYTGELFF. The CDR3 region has the DNA TGCGCCAGCAGCTTGGGTGGGGAGTACACCGGGGAGCTGTTTTTT.

The genes are TRBV6-5 and TRBJ2-2, with TRBD1 matching 7 bases. J lost 4 bases, V lost 5 bases, and 4 bases had no gene match. Looked up from germline, CDR1 is MNHEY and CDR2 is SVGAGI. This CDR3 has 14 residues. The CDR3 sequence is CASSLGTVTGELFF. CDR3 coding DNA: TGTGCCAGCAGTCTAGGGACAGTCACCGGGGAGCTGTTTTTT.